One and the same sample provided the 18 T cell receptor beta chains below, sequenced in a study of OX40 agonist ivuxolimab in advanced cancers. Generated by immunoSEQ multiplex PCR, the TCRdb table keeps only in-frame clones and is missing some. The profile shows roughly 75,000 clones, under 95% of them singletons. Specimen: CD4+ or CD8+ T cells sorted from blood, collected in a trial of the OX40 agonist ivuxolimab. The receptors stem from an adult with an advanced solid tumor such as melanoma, head and neck, liver or kidney cancer.

The chain links TRBV7-2 to TRBJ2-1; perhaps D is TRBD1 or TRBD2 (7 bases each). Germline V gene data show CDR1 as SGHTA and CDR2 as FQGNSA. Trimming took 2 bases from V and 6 from J, leaving 14 bases between them. The CDR3 has 15 residues. The CDR3 coding sequence is TGTGCCAGCAGCTTACAGGGGGGGCCCACCAATGAGCAGTTCTTC. Amino acid sequence: CASSLQGGPTNEQFF.

The CDR3 protein is CAISDPTADKSSYEQYF. CDR3 coding DNA: TGTGCCATCAGTGATCCCACAGCGGATAAGAGCTCCTACGAGCAGTACTTC. The rearrangement joins TRBV10-3 to TRBJ2-7, with D tentatively TRBD2 (5 bases). V was trimmed by 3 bases and J by 0 bases, leaving 18 bases between them. CDR1 is ENHRY and CDR2 is SYGVKD in the germline V gene. This CDR3 region has 17 residues.

The gene calls are TRBV19 and TRBJ2-3; the D gene is possibly TRBD2 (6 bases). The CDR3 has 15 residues. Trimming removed 6 bases from V and 4 bases from J, with 17 bases in between. The V gene's germline CDR1 is LNHDA and CDR2 SQIVND (reference sequence). The CDR3 DNA reads as TGTGCCAGTAGCCTCACGACTAGTTTGGCAGATACGCAGTATTTT. Its translation: CASSLTTSLADTQYF.

The chain couples TRBV21-1 to TRBJ2-1; TRBD2 is taken as the D call from the table, unchecked against the DNA. TRBV21-1 is labeled a pseudogene. The CDR3 is made up of 17 amino acids. The CDR3 region is CASTTSGGVSSYNEQFF. The CDR3, as DNA: TGTGCCAGCACTACTAGCGGGGGTGTAAGCTCCTACAATGAGCAGTTCTTC.

This sequence joins TRBV5-1 and TRBJ2-1, with 9 bases lining up with TRBD1. Losses at the gene ends were 3 bases for V and 6 bases for J; bases not matched to a gene: 7. Germline CDR1 reads SGHRS; CDR2 reads YFSETQ. The CDR3 extends over 15 amino acids. CDR3 region: CASSWGATGGNEQFF. The DNA for the CDR3 is TGCGCCAGCAGCTGGGGTGCGACAGGGGGCAATGAGCAGTTCTTC. The variable domain in full, with the rest retrieved from reference TRBV5-1 and TRBJ2-1, is KAGVTQTPRYLIKTRGQQVTLSCSPISGHRSVSWYQQTPGQGLQFLFEYFSETQRNKGNFPGRFSGRQFSNSRSEMNVSTLELGDSALYLCASSWGATGGNEQFFGPGTRLTVL.

The genes are TRBV5-1 and TRBJ2-5; unclear D gene. The DNA matches TRBJ2-7 better at its end, which makes the J call doubtful. CDR1 and CDR2 (germline): SGHRS, YFSETQ. The CDR3 is 15 amino acids. CDR3 sequence (DNA): TGCGCCAGCAGCCAAGGTACGGGCAGCTCCTACGAGCAGTACTTC. It yields the protein CASSQGTGSSYEQYF.

The V and J genes are TRBV11-3 and TRBJ2-7; 7 bases align to TRBD1. The CDR3 runs 13 residues. With 3 bases clipped from V and 5 bases from J, the junction kept 4 bases outside the gene matches. Germline V lookup: CDR1 SGHNT, CDR2 YENEEA. The CDR3 DNA follows: TGTGCCAGCAGCTTGACAGGGAACAACGAGCAGTACTTC. This gives the protein CASSLTGNNEQYF.

This sequence joins TRBV7-2 and TRBJ2-3; D is ambiguous. Germline V gene data show CDR1 as SGHTA and CDR2 as FQGNSA. V was cut by 0 bases and J by 2 bases, with 6 bases left in between. The CDR3 is 14 residues long. The CDR3 is CASSLALPTDTQYF. DNA for the CDR3: TGTGCCAGCAGCTTAGCCCTCCCCACAGATACGCAGTATTTT.

A word on this clone: Other DNA sequences in the sample encode the same CDR3. The chain uses TRBV27 and TRBJ2-5, with D tentatively TRBD2 (5 bases). Germline-derived CDR1 and CDR2 are MNHEY and SMNVEV (reference sequence). The CDR3 runs to 13 residues. Trimming shortened V by 8 bases and J by 5 bases, and 15 bases separated the two germline ends. The CDR3 DNA reads as TGTGCCAGCCGAGGAGCGGATCGGGAGACCCAGTACTTC. Translated: CASRGADRETQYF.

This chain uses TRBV6-1 with TRBJ1-2; D may be TRBD1 (5 bases). The V gene's germline CDR1 is MNHNS and CDR2 SASEGT. Trimming took off 7 bases at V and 3 bases at J, with 15 bases between the two ends. The CDR3 totals 14 residues. DNA for the CDR3: TGTGCCAGCACCGAAGGGGTGGAGTACTATGGCTACACCTTC. Translation gives CASTEGVEYYGYTF.

J is TRBJ1-4 and V is TRBV5-1; perhaps TRBD1 as D (6 bases). This CDR3 spans 15 amino acids. V lost 4 bases and J lost 7, with 17 bases in between. Germline V CDR1 and CDR2: SGHRS, YFSETQ. In DNA, the CDR3 is TGCGCCAGCAGCCTCTTTGGAGGGGGGAGTGAAAAACTGTTTTTT. It yields the protein CASSLFGGGSEKLFF.

V usage is TRBV4-1 and J usage is TRBJ1-1; 9 bases fit TRBD1. The V segment lost 4 bases and the J segment 3 bases; nucleotides outside the gene matches: 6. The V gene's germline CDR1 is MGHRA and CDR2 YSYEKL. CDR3 length: 15 residues. The CDR3 DNA follows: TGCGCCAGCAGCCTGACACAGGGGGCTGACACTGAAGCTTTCTTT. Translating gives CASSLTQGADTEAFF.

The rearrangement joins TRBV27 to TRBJ2-5; either TRBD1 or TRBD2 may supply D (6 bases each). This CDR3 is built from 14 residues. Trimming shortened V by 2 bases and J by 5 bases, and 12 bases separated the two germline ends. CDR1 MNHEY and CDR2 SMNVEV come from the germline V gene (reference sequence). The CDR3 protein is CASSLGQGRETQYF. The CDR3 DNA follows: TGTGCCAGCAGTTTAGGGCAGGGGAGGGAGACCCAGTACTTC.

This chain connects TRBV5-1 to TRBJ2-5; 8 bases agree with TRBD1. V shed 4 bases, J shed 3 bases, and the junction held 5 bases outside the gene matches. This CDR3 region has 14 residues. Germline loops: CDR1 SGHRS, CDR2 YFSETQ. The chain's CDR3 is CASSTDRVEETQYF. CDR3 bases: TGCGCCAGCAGCACGGACAGGGTGGAAGAGACCCAGTACTTC. The full variable domain, in which reference TRBV5-1 and TRBJ2-5 provide the parts outside the CDR3, is KAGVTQTPRYLIKTRGQQVTLSCSPISGHRSVSWYQQTPGQGLQFLFEYFSETQRNKGNFPGRFSGRQFSNSRSEMNVSTLELGDSALYLCASSTDRVEETQYFGPGTRLLVL.

The chain has TRBV7-6 and TRBJ1-3; 7 nucleotides match TRBD1. CDR1 is SGHVS, CDR2 FNYEAQ, per germline. Trimming took 4 bases from V and 0 from J; bases not matched to a gene: 9. The CDR3 has 17 amino acids. In DNA, the CDR3 is TGTGCCAGCAGCTGGGCCCCAGACAGGGACTCTGGAAACACCATATATTTT. Translating it yields CASSWAPDRDSGNTIYF.

V and J are TRBV7-2 and TRBJ2-1, with 9 bases identical to TRBD2. This CDR3 has 16 amino acids. Germline lookup yields CDR1 SGHTA and CDR2 FQGNSA. V trimming: 5 bases; J trimming: 2 bases; junction bases outside the gene matches: 7. CDR3 amino acids: CASSPAGGGPYNEQFF. The CDR3 nucleotides are TGTGCCAGCAGCCCGGCGGGGGGGGGCCCCTACAATGAGCAGTTCTTC.

The V gene is TRBV28, the J gene TRBJ2-2; TRBD1 might be the D (6 bases). Trimming took 9 bases from V and 7 from J, leaving 12 bases between them. The CDR3 covers 12 residues. Germline CDR1 MDHEN, CDR2 SYDVKM. CDR3 loop: CASQGRNGELFF. Written as DNA, the CDR3 is TGTGCCAGTCAGGGGCGAAACGGGGAGCTGTTTTTT.

The rearrangement uses TRBV7-8 and TRBJ1-2; 11 bases map to TRBD1. Trimming removed 1 base from V and 0 bases from J; junction bases left unmatched: 4. Germline V gives CDR1 SGHVS, CDR2 FQNEAQ. The CDR3 totals 17 residues. Written as DNA, the CDR3 is TGTGCCAGCAGCTTAGGAGGGACAGGGGGTTCTAACTATGGCTACACCTTC. Its protein is CASSLGGTGGSNYGYTF.